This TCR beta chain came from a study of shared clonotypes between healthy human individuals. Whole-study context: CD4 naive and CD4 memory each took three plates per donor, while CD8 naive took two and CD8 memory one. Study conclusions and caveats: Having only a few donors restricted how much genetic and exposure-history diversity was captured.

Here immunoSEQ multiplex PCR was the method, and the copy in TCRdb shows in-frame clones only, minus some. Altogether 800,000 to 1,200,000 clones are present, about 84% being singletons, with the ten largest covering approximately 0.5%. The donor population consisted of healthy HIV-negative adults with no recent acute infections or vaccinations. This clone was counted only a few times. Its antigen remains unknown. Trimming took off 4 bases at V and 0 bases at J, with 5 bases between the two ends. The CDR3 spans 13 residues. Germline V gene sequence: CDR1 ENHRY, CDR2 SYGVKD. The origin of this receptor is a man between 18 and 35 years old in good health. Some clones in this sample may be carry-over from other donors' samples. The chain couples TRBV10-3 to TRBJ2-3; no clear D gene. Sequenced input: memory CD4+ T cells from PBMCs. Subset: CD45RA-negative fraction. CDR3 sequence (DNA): TGTGCCATCAGTGCCCCTAGCACAGATACGCAGTATTTT. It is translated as CAISAPSTDTQYF.